This T cell receptor (beta chain) was recorded in a study of STAT3 mutations in large granular lymphocyte leukemia. Study overall: Canonical activating STAT3 mutations were detected in roughly half of the longitudinally sequenced T-LGLL patients.

The protocol was immunoSEQ multiplex PCR, while the TCRdb copy is restricted to in-frame clones and leaves out a portion. The sample yields 10,000 to 15,000 clones, 90% seen once. General study points: At least one immunodominant TCR beta clonotype appeared in every T-cell large granular lymphocyte leukemia patient. Samples missed the first appearance of the clone.

With respect to this clone: Its antigen is not known.

Sequences were obtained from peripheral blood mononuclear cells. The receptor's source is a man in his forties with T-cell large granular lymphocyte leukemia. Some clones in this sample may be carry-over from other donors' samples.

CDR3 sequence: CASSQVTDQPQHF. CDR3 DNA: TGCGCCAGCAGCCAAGTGACCGATCAGCCCCAGCATTTT. V and J are TRBV4-1 and TRBJ1-5, with D hard to call. The CDR3 is made up of 13 amino acids. The V gene's germline CDR1 is MGHRA and CDR2 YSYEKL. The V gene lost 1 base and the J gene lost 5 bases, with 6 bases spanning the gap.